The present T cell receptor beta chain was sequenced within a study of cytomegalovirus exposure and HLA in healthy donors. CDR3 length: 14 residues. CDR1 MDHEN and CDR2 SYDVKM come from the germline V gene. V lost 2 bases and J 4 bases, leaving 11 bases between the germline ends. This PCR relied on a set of 60 Vbeta primers and 13 Jbeta primers. TCRdb's copy holds only in-frame clones and misses some; the assay was immunoSEQ multiplex PCR. The sample holds about 140,000 clones; around 80% are singletons and the top ten take 8.8%. The sequence derives from a woman in her forties or fifties in good health and CMV-seropositive. This sequence joins TRBV28 and TRBJ1-2; D is unclear. The sequencing input was PBMCs. This CDR3 is CASSLDSRVYGYTF. The CDR3 DNA is TGTGCCAGCAGTTTAGATAGTCGAGTCTATGGCTACACCTTC.